This TCR beta chain appears in the sequencing data of a study of cytomegalovirus exposure and HLA in healthy donors. Worth noting for this clone: No antigen is known for it.

Regarding the study as a whole: There were some public TCRs occurring in many donors, but most TCR sequences were rare. TCR beta chains numbering 150 to 200 were designated cytomegalovirus-associated. Subsequent analysis found a tendency for first-cohort TCR clusters to co-occur within the 120 validation repertoires. Among the CMV-associated chains, a few were confirmed in vitro as specific for CMV antigens.

TCRdb keeps only in-frame clones here, not all; method: immunoSEQ multiplex PCR. The sample carries 100,000 to 150,000 clones, approximately 89% recorded once. This CDR3 spans 14 amino acids. The trim removed 8 bases at V and 1 base at J, leaving 6 bases unmatched. Germline assignment: CDR1 KGHSH and CDR2 LQKENI. The chain links TRBV18 to TRBJ2-3, with TRBD1 matching over 7 bases. This TCR was sampled from a woman between 18 and 30 years old in good health and CMV-seronegative. The sequenced sample consisted of PBMCs. CDR3 sequence: CASTEGQGTDTQYF. DNA of the CDR3: TGTGCCAGCACCGAAGGACAGGGCACAGATACGCAGTATTTT. Supplemented by reference TRBV18 and TRBJ2-3, the full variable domain reads NAGVMQNPRHLVRRRGQEARLRCSPMKGHSHVYWYRQLPEEGLKFMVYLQKENIIDESGMPKERFSAEFPKEGPSILRIQQVVRGDSAAYFCASTEGQGTDTQYFGPGTRLTVL.